This T cell receptor beta chain derives from a study of blood T cell repertoires in COVID-19 (dated by TCRdb to 2018 to 2020). In terms of the full investigation: Samples from collaborators originated in the United States, Italy and Spain and spanned both the acute and convalescent phases of COVID-19. The material from the prospective study consisted of cDNA or gDNA derived from T cells, B-cell-depleted T cells, or PBMCs. Subjects who had been exposed to COVID-19, were actively infected with it, or had recovered from it provided the deeply sampled blood TCRbeta repertoires that made up the dataset. The repertoires were made available in a free public database intended to serve as a resource for research on the immune response to SARS-CoV-2. Samples came from the ongoing ImmuneRACE study (first 160 participants) plus 1,254 subjects from 6 global collaborators. Sample metadata almost always included a de-identified subject ID, COVID-19 status, age in years and sex. HLA class I and class II types, where available, came from metadata supplied by the sample provider rather than from assay-based typing. Findings and caveats that apply to the study as a whole: The amount of clinical and demographic metadata varied by source and participant and was provided uncurated.

Each collaborating institution followed its own protocols to collect whole blood in K2EDTA tubes. For TCRbeta analysis, collaborators shipped samples as frozen whole blood, isolated PBMCs, or DNA extracted from either of those sample types. TCRbeta CDR3 regions were amplified from genomic DNA by means of the immunoSEQ Assay, a bias-controlled multiplex PCR. As for the authors' bioinformatics: The number of nucleated cells in each sample was estimated from the amplification of reference gene primers within the assay. To quantify the absolute abundance of each unique TCRbeta CDR3 rearrangement, sequence reads were collapsed and filtered. Productive Simpson clonality was computed per sample as the square root of Simpson's diversity index over productive rearrangements. TCRdb obtained this table from immuneACCESS and retained in-frame rearrangements with V and J assigned. These tables miss some clones; where compared with another copy, unresolved V genes account for less than half of the shortfall, and the remainder is unexplained. From that table come the V and J calls and clone size; the DNA was used to work out D and trimming. Across this sample there are 90,000 to 130,000 clones, with 70% to 80% seen only once. Less than 10% of the sample rests with the top ten.

Concerning this clone: Its recognized antigen is unknown. One base away there is no much larger clone; base qualities are not given.

The CDR3 has 15 amino acids, counting the end cysteine and phenylalanine. Of all the DNA, just the CDR3 is kept, 45 bases in frame from base 1. The germline V gene encodes CDR1 MGHRA and CDR2 YSYEKL. The germline V and J ends show losses of 0 bases and 3 bases respectively, and no gene match explains 5 bases of the junction. The sequence is built from TRBV4-1 and TRBJ2-7; 7 central bases correspond to TRBD1. The receptor comes from a woman aged 55 to 70 with acute or convalescent COVID-19. The sequencing sample was made of peripheral blood. The DNA is TGCGCCAGCAGCCAAGATCCGGGACAGAGCTACGAGCAGTACTTC. The resulting protein is CASSQDPGQSYEQYF.